Shown below are 32 T cell receptor beta chains from a single sample sequenced in a study of T cells after yellow fever vaccination. TCRdb processed the 5' RACE reads anew with MiXCR; each CDR3 protein has one entry. The sample has nearly 70,000 distinct CDR3 sequences, approximately 7% seen once. Sequencing was performed on CD8+ T cells sorted from PBMCs, taken roughly 47 days after the first yellow fever vaccination. The receptors were gathered from a man between 18 and 29 years old who received the YFV17D yellow fever vaccine.

This clonotype was detected ten times or more. This chain uses TRBV6-1 with TRBJ1-5; tentative D call: TRBD1 (6 bases). CDR1 is MNHNS and CDR2 is SASEGT in the germline V gene. Between the trimmed V and J ends, which lost 4 bases and 2 bases, there was a span of 15 bases. CDR3 length equals 16 residues. The CDR3: CASSGQLGGRNQPQHF. DNA for the CDR3: TGTGCCAGCAGTGGACAGTTAGGGGGTCGCAATCAGCCCCAGCATTTT.

This clonotype was detected many times. The V gene is TRBV4-2, the J gene TRBJ2-2; D remains unclear. V lost 0 bases to trimming and J lost 2 bases, with 13 bases between them. Germline values: CDR1 LGHNA, CDR2 YNFKEQ. The CDR3 has 17 residues. In DNA form, the CDR3 reads TGTGCCAGCAGCCAAGATCATCCCTCTACCAACACCGGGGAGCTGTTTTTT. Its protein is CASSQDHPSTNTGELFF.

About this clonotype itself: A read error may produce the germline difference seen at one junction end. This sequence joins TRBV12-3 or TRBV12-4 and TRBJ1-5, with TRBD1 identical over 8 bases. The CDR3 contains 15 residues. This chain's CDR3 is CASSLDRDEAQPQHF. For the CDR3, the DNA is TGTGCCAGCAGTCTGGACAGGGATGAGGCTCAGCCCCAGCACTTT.

This clonotype came up a few times. This chain links TRBV28 with TRBJ2-7; 7 bases fit TRBD1. The CDR3 contains 16 residues. The junction had 8 bases not matched to a gene; V was cut back by 3 bases and J by 0 bases. The germline V gene encodes CDR1 MDHEN and CDR2 SYDVKM. The CDR3 nucleotides read TGTGCCAGCAGTTTGCTGGTGGGACAGTTCTCCTACGAGCAGTACTTC. As protein: CASSLLVGQFSYEQYF.

This clonotype was picked up many times. The rearrangement links TRBV18 to TRBJ2-3, with D possibly being TRBD1 (7 bases). The CDR3 totals 16 residues. Germline values: CDR1 KGHSH, CDR2 LQKENI. V was clipped by 4 bases and J by 2 bases, with 16 bases between them. CDR3: CASSHPGQDYTDTQYF. In DNA form, the CDR3 reads TGTGCCAGCTCACACCCCGGACAGGACTACACAGATACGCAGTATTTT.

This clonotype was detected only a few times. V is TRBV4-2 and J is TRBJ2-7, with 9 bases that match TRBD2. The CDR3 has 16 residues. Germline CDR1 reads LGHNA; CDR2 reads YNFKEQ. Unmatched junction bases numbered 6, after V lost 0 bases and J lost 3 bases. In nucleotides, the CDR3 is TGTGCCAGCAGCCAAGATTGGGGTAGCGGGGGCTACGAGCAGTACTTC. As protein: CASSQDWGSGGYEQYF.

This clonotype was seen repeatedly, ten times or more. V is TRBV7-6 and J is TRBJ2-2, with D tentatively TRBD1 or TRBD2 (5 bases each). This CDR3 is built from 12 residues. From germline, CDR1 is SGHVS and CDR2 FNYEAQ. Trimming removed 3 bases from V and 9 bases from J, with 8 bases in between. The CDR3 loop is CASSFGTRELFF. Here the CDR3 DNA reads TGTGCCAGCAGCTTCGGGACCCGGGAGCTGTTTTTT.

The sample holds a few counts of this clonotype. The chain has TRBV29-1 and TRBJ1-2; possibly TRBD1 for D (6 bases). The germline gives CDR1 SQVTM, CDR2 ANQGSEA. V gave up 7 bases and J gave up 4 bases, with 19 bases separating them. This CDR3 has 14 residues. CDR3: CSADTGRGGYGYTF. CDR3 bases: TGCAGCGCAGATACAGGGAGGGGCGGCTATGGCTACACCTTC.

There are many counts of this clonotype. This chain connects TRBV23-1 to TRBJ2-2, with 10 bases identical to TRBD1. TRBV23-1 is classed as an ORF, of uncertain function. Trimming cost V 8 bases and J 4 bases; bases outside gene matches: 7. CDR3 length equals 15 residues. The CDR3 DNA sequence: TGCGCCAGCGGACAGGGGGACTGTTCCACCGGGGAGCTGTTTTTT. Translating gives CASGQGDCSTGELFF.

This clonotype was counted only a few times. The rearrangement links TRBV4-2 to TRBJ2-2; possible D gene TRBD2, 6 bases. Germline lookup yields CDR1 LGHNA and CDR2 YNFKEQ. V was trimmed by 0 bases and J by 0 bases, leaving 11 bases between them. There are 17 residues in the CDR3. CDR3 amino acids: CASSQDPSGANTGELFF. The CDR3, as DNA: TGTGCCAGCAGCCAAGACCCTTCGGGGGCGAACACCGGGGAGCTGTTTTTT.

This clonotype has ten or more counts. This rearrangement joins TRBV7-9 to TRBJ2-3; no clear D. The CDR3 loop spans 13 amino acids. Looked up from germline, CDR1 is SEHNR and CDR2 is FQNEAQ (reference sequence). V lost 4 bases, J lost 3 bases, and 8 bases lay in between. The chain's CDR3 is CASSSPDTDTQYF. For the CDR3, the DNA is TGTGCCAGCAGCTCACCGGATACAGATACGCAGTATTTT.

Many counts were recorded for this clonotype. The chain recombines TRBV6-5 with TRBJ2-3; 8 nucleotides align to TRBD1. CDR3 length equals 16 residues. V shed 1 base and J 2 bases; nucleotides not matched to a gene: 5. Per the germline V gene, CDR1 is MNHEY and CDR2 is SVGAGI. The CDR3 reads CASSYFQGATTDTQYF. The DNA of the CDR3 is TGTGCCAGCAGTTACTTCCAGGGGGCGACCACAGATACGCAGTATTTT.

This clonotype has ten or more counts. This chain links TRBV29-1 with TRBJ1-1, with a tentative D call TRBD1 (5 bases). Trimming took 4 bases from V and 8 from J, leaving 23 bases between them. This CDR3 comprises 15 residues. CDR1 and CDR2 (germline): SQVTM, ANQGSEA. CDR3 region: CSVVVVGGTPPEAFF. The DNA of the CDR3 is TGCAGCGTTGTGGTCGTGGGGGGGACCCCACCGGAAGCTTTCTTT.

This clonotype was observed many times. V is TRBV7-6 and J is TRBJ2-1, with 7 bases aligning to TRBD1. The trim removed 1 base at V and 9 bases at J, leaving 12 bases unmatched. Per the germline V gene, CDR1 is SGHVS and CDR2 is FNYEAQ. CDR3 length equals 16 residues. Here the CDR3 DNA reads TGTGCCAGCAGCTTAGGAGTGACAGGGACCATCGCTGAGCAGTTCTTC. Its protein is CASSLGVTGTIAEQFF.

The CDR3 DNA reads as TGTGCCAGCAGTTTAACCAGTGACAGGTCCCTCGGAAACACCATATATTTT. Residues: CASSLTSDRSLGNTIYF. The chain joins TRBV27 to TRBJ1-3; D might be TRBD1 (6 bases). The length of the CDR3 is 17 residues. Trimming stripped 2 bases from V and 4 bases from J, with 18 bases between. Germline CDR1 is MNHEY and CDR2 is SMNVEV (reference sequence).

Only a few counts were recorded for this clonotype. The CDR3 reads CASVAVSDTIYF. CDR3 nucleotide sequence: TGTGCCAGCGTCGCGGTTTCCGACACCATATATTTT. V gene TRBV6-6 combines with J gene TRBJ1-3; D is unresolved. The CDR3 totals 12 residues. Germline lookup yields CDR1 MNHNY and CDR2 SVGAGI (reference sequence). The V end lost 8 bases, the J end lost 8 bases, and 13 bases lay between the germline ends.

V usage is TRBV20-1 and J usage is TRBJ2-1; no reliable D call. The V gene lost 6 bases and the J gene lost 1 base, with 7 bases spanning the gap. From germline, CDR1 is DFQATT and CDR2 SNEGSKA (reference sequence). The CDR3 length is 12 residues. The CDR3 loop reads CSASISYNEQFF. CDR3 DNA: TGCAGTGCCAGCATTTCCTACAATGAGCAGTTCTTC.

The rearrangement links TRBV7-8 to TRBJ2-1; 8 bases map to TRBD2. CDR1 is SGHVS, CDR2 FQNEAQ, per germline. V shed 1 base, J shed 8 bases, and the junction held 7 bases outside the gene matches. The CDR3 has 15 residues. The CDR3 here is CASSLGAGTRDEQFF. The CDR3 bases are TGTGCCAGCAGCTTAGGGGCAGGGACTAGGGATGAGCAGTTCTTC.

This chain uses TRBV4-2 with TRBJ2-1, with TRBD2 matching 8 bases. The CDR3 sequence is 18 residues long. The J segment lost 0 bases and the V segment lost 1 base, leaving 8 bases of the junction unmatched. Germline assignment: CDR1 LGHNA and CDR2 YNFKEQ. As DNA, the CDR3 is TGTGCCAGCAGCCAAGGGTTTGTTAGCGGGGACTCCTACAATGAGCAGTTCTTC. Its protein is CASSQGFVSGDSYNEQFF.

The gene calls are TRBV7-2 and TRBJ2-7, with 11 bases that match TRBD1. The trim removed 6 bases at V and 6 bases at J, leaving 10 bases unmatched. The V gene's germline CDR1 is SGHTA and CDR2 FQGNSA. The CDR3 has 15 residues. Written as DNA, the CDR3 is TGTGCCAGCAGAGGGACGGACAGGGGGCTCGGCGAGCAGTACTTC. Its translation is CASRGTDRGLGEQYF.

This clonotype was picked up a small number of times. The chain is built from TRBV12-3 or TRBV12-4 and TRBJ2-7; 11 nucleotides match TRBD1. CDR3 length: 12 residues. V trimming: 6 bases; J trimming: 7 bases; junction bases outside the gene matches: 2. CDR3 sequence (DNA): TGTGCCAGCAGGGACAGGGGGCTTGAGCAGTACTTC. Translation: CASRDRGLEQYF.

This clonotype was seen at least ten times. This chain connects TRBV11-1 to TRBJ1-1, with TRBD1 matching 9 bases. Germline V CDR1 and CDR2: SGHAT, FQDESV (reference sequence). With V trimmed by 3 bases and J by 4 bases, 18 bases remained unmatched. This CDR3 has 19 residues. The CDR3 DNA sequence: TGTGCCAGCAGCTTGATGGGACAGGGAGCGTGGGGTTACGGCACTGAAGCTTTCTTT. Amino acid sequence: CASSLMGQGAWGYGTEAFF.

This clonotype was observed a few times. V usage is TRBV27 and J usage is TRBJ2-1, with 7 bases matching TRBD1. V shed 5 bases and J 7 bases; nucleotides not matched to a gene: 17. The CDR3 runs 17 residues. In germline, CDR1 is MNHEY, CDR2 SMNVEV (reference sequence). The CDR3 is CASSPLRSPTGTNEQFF. The CDR3 nucleotides are TGTGCCAGCAGTCCACTACGAAGCCCGACAGGGACAAATGAGCAGTTCTTC.

CDR3 nucleotides: TGCGCCAGCAGCGCAGGGGGGGCGCGTCGGGCAGATACGCAGTATTTT. It codes for CASSAGGARRADTQYF. The V and J genes are TRBV4-3 and TRBJ2-3; D is perhaps TRBD1 or TRBD2 (7 bases each). The CDR3 length is 16 residues. Germline V lookup: CDR1 LGHNA, CDR2 YSLEER. Deletions cut 5 bases from V and 4 bases from J, with 19 bases between.

The gene calls are TRBV12-3 or TRBV12-4 and TRBJ2-1; D not resolved. There are 14 residues in the CDR3. With 2 bases removed from V and 7 bases from J, the gap between germline ends came to 12 bases. CDR3 sequence: CASSLSGAPNEQFF. In DNA, the CDR3 is TGTGCCAGCAGTTTATCTGGAGCCCCAAATGAGCAGTTCTTC.

Many counts were recorded for this clonotype. This chain links TRBV4-1 with TRBJ2-7, with TRBD2 matching 11 bases. This CDR3 contains 13 residues. The junction had 1 base not matched to a gene; V was cut back by 3 bases and J by 6 bases. Germline V gene lookup returns CDR1 MGHRA and CDR2 YSYEKL. The DNA of the CDR3 is TGCGCCAGCAGCCAGCTAGCGGGGGGCGAGCAGTACGTC. Its translation: CASSQLAGGEQYV.

This clonotype was found many times. The chain joins TRBV27 to TRBJ2-2, with D uncertain. Trimming removed 3 bases from V and 3 bases from J, with 5 bases in between. The germline V gene encodes CDR1 MNHEY and CDR2 SMNVEV (reference sequence). The CDR3 has 13 residues. The CDR3 loop reads CASSFGHTGELFF. The DNA for the CDR3 is TGTGCCAGCAGTTTCGGTCACACCGGGGAGCTGTTTTTT.

In this sample, this clonotype turned up many times. The V call is TRBV5-1, the J call TRBJ2-1; unclear D gene. The germline V and J ends were trimmed by 4 bases and 0 bases, with 5 bases remaining between them. In germline, CDR1 is SGHRS, CDR2 YFSETQ. The CDR3 is 13 amino acids. As DNA, the CDR3 is TGCGCCAGCAGCGCGAGCTCCTACAATGAGCAGTTCTTC. This gives the protein CASSASSYNEQFF. Based on the CDR3 plus reference TRBV5-1 and TRBJ2-1, the full variable domain is KAGVTQTPRYLIKTRGQQVTLSCSPISGHRSVSWYQQTPGQGLQFLFEYFSETQRNKGNFPGRFSGRQFSNSRSEMNVSTLELGDSALYLCASSASSYNEQFFGPGTRLTVL.

Many counts were recorded for this clonotype. The J gene is TRBJ1-5, the V gene TRBV4-1; the D gene is possibly TRBD1 (5 bases). This CDR3 is 14 amino acids long. From germline, CDR1 is MGHRA and CDR2 YSYEKL. Trimming stripped 3 bases from V and 4 bases from J, with 10 bases between. The CDR3 coding sequence is TGCGCCAGCAGCCAGCGACAGAATAATCAGCCCCAGCATTTT. It codes for CASSQRQNNQPQHF.

The chain is built from TRBV6-5 and TRBJ2-2, with D perhaps TRBD1 or TRBD2 (5 bases each). This CDR3 contains 17 residues. CDR1 and CDR2 (germline): MNHEY, SVGAGI. V was cut by 1 base and J by 2 bases, with 14 bases left in between. The CDR3 sequence: CASSYLPGRQNTGELFF. CDR3 coding DNA: TGTGCCAGCAGTTACTTACCGGGACGGCAAAACACCGGGGAGCTGTTTTTT.

The genes are TRBV21-1 and TRBJ2-1. TRBV21-1 is described as a pseudogene. The CDR3 has 12 residues. The CDR3 protein is CASSKIGIEQFF. For the CDR3, the DNA is TGTGCCAGCAGCAAAATAGGGATTGAGCAGTTCTTC.

This sequence joins TRBV12-3 or TRBV12-4 and TRBJ2-1; D possibly corresponds to TRBD2 (6 bases). CDR3 length equals 15 residues. The V end lost 5 bases, the J end lost 6 bases, and 17 bases lay between the germline ends. The CDR3 nucleotides are TGTGCCAGCAGTCAAACTAGCCCGGTACCCAATGAGCAGTTCTTC. It translates to CASSQTSPVPNEQFF.